Reported below is one T cell receptor (beta chain). Cohorts were based on clinical histories the participants reported. The V and J ends lost 3 bases and 0 bases, in that order; junction bases with no gene match: 2. Germline values: CDR1 LNHNV, CDR2 YYDKDF (reference sequence). The CDR3 length is 15 residues. The data originate from a study of blood T cell repertoires in COVID-19. Whole-study context: Nucleic acid was either cDNA or gDNA, and it came from T cells, B-cell-depleted T cells, or PBMCs.

Authors' processing steps: Estimation of nucleated cell counts relied on the amplification of reference gene primers. Profiling relied on immunoSEQ multiplex PCR, and the TCRdb table lists in-frame clones only, not all of them. V, J and clone size reflect that table, while D and trimming were determined from the DNA. The table includes hundreds of thousands of clones, 65% to 85% detected once. Sequenced sample: PBMCs or T cells enriched from blood (not recorded which). The source of this sequence is a woman aged 40 to 49 with acute COVID-19. The chain employs TRBV15 and TRBJ2-7; 10 bases are shared with TRBD1. The CDR3 reads CATSRDRGYSYEQYF. The CDR3 bases are TGTGCCACCAGCAGGGACAGGGGGTACTCCTACGAGCAGTACTTC.